The following is a TCR beta chain sequence with its context. This CDR3 contains 16 residues. The V end lost 0 bases, the J end lost 7 bases, and 15 bases lay between the germline ends. Per germline, CDR1 MNHEY and CDR2 SVGAGI. This sample was taken from a study of blood T cell repertoires in COVID-19. Study information: COVID-19 samples collected from the United States, Italy and Spain covered acute and convalescent phases. The cDNA or gDNA used as material had been derived from T cells, B-cell-depleted T cells, or PBMCs.

Per the authors' pipeline: Nucleated cell counts were estimated from reference gene primer amplification. Sequenced by immunoSEQ multiplex PCR; TCRdb stores in-frame clones only, minus some. The V and J calls and clone size come from that table; D and trimming were worked out from the DNA. This sample has over 150,000 clones; roughly 79% occur once, and the top ten carry roughly 28%. Material for sequencing was peripheral blood. The clonotype was recovered from an older woman with acute or convalescent COVID-19. J is TRBJ1-4 and V is TRBV6-5; D is unresolved. The CDR3 nucleotides are TGTGCCAGCAGTTACTCGAGGACGGCCGGAGGTGAAAAACTGTTTTTT. Amino acid sequence: CASSYSRTAGGEKLFF.